This is a list of T cell receptor beta chains from one sample in a study of T cell responses to AZD1222 COVID-19 vaccine. The assay was immunoSEQ multiplex PCR, and TCRdb's table has in-frame clones only and misses some. The sample carries about 99,000 clones, 86% recorded once. Sequencing used peripheral blood, obtained 28 days after the second dose of the MenACWY control vaccine. Every receptor here comes from an adult who received the MenACWY meningococcal vaccine as a control. The CDR3 runs from the conserved cysteine through the conserved F or W. A D gene is named only where the DNA matches it firmly. The size of a clone is reported for some rows only, either as once, few or many, or as a class for expanded clones.

TRBV7-8	-	TRBJ2-1	TRBD2	TGTGCCAGCAGCTCCGGGACTAGAGGCGGCAATGAGCAGTTCTTC	CASSSGTRGGNEQFF
TRBV5-1	-	TRBJ2-1	TRBD2	TGCGCCAGCAGCTTGGCCCGGGCGGGGGGACTCTACAATGAGCAGTTCTTC	CASSLARAGGLYNEQFF
TRBV5-4	-	TRBJ2-7	TRBD2	TGTGCCAGCAGCCCTAGGACTAGCGGGGGGGCCTACATCGAGCAGTACTTC	CASSPRTSGGAYIEQYF
TRBV6-5	-	TRBJ1-2	TRBD1	TGTGCCAGCAGTTACGTAGGGGGCGCATCTGGCTACACCTTC	CASSYVGGASGYTF
TRBV6-2/TRBV6-3	-	TRBJ1-2	-	TGTGCCAGCAGTTATCGGGGTTACGGCTATGGCTACACCTTC	CASSYRGYGYGYTF
TRBV2	-	TRBJ2-2	-	TGTGCCAGCAGTGCCTTGAAGGGAACCGGGGAGCTGTTTTTT	CASSALKGTGELFF
TRBV28	-	TRBJ1-2	-	TGTGCCAGCAGCAAACCCCAGGGTCTTGGCTACACCTTC	CASSKPQGLGYTF
TRBV2	few	TRBJ1-5	-	TGTGCCAGCACTTGGAACAGGGATAGCAATCAGCCCCAGCATTTT	CASTWNRDSNQPQHF
TRBV7-9	-	TRBJ1-4	-	TGTGCCAGCAGCCCGAACAGTGAAGGAGATTTAGCTAATGAAAAACTGTTTTTT	CASSPNSEGDLANEKLFF
TRBV19	-	TRBJ1-5	-	TGTGCCAGTACTGAACTGGGGGGACCCTCTGGGCAGCCCCAGCATTTT	CASTELGGPSGQPQHF
TRBV7-9	-	TRBJ2-7	-	TGTGCCAGCAGCCCCCAACCCGGCTCCTACGAGCAGTACTTC	CASSPQPGSYEQYF
TRBV14	-	TRBJ1-3	-	TGTGCCAGCAGCGTTGGCCGCCACTCTGGAAACACCATATATTTT	CASSVGRHSGNTIYF
TRBV28	-	TRBJ2-7	-	TGTGCCAGCAGGGGAGGTGGTGTAACCTACGAGCAGTACTTC	CASRGGGVTYEQYF
TRBV30	-	TRBJ1-5	TRBD1	TGTGCCTGGAGGAGACAGGGTCCTCGTCAGCCCCAGCATTTT	CAWRRQGPRQPQHF
TRBV7-9	-	TRBJ2-7	TRBD1	TGTGCCAGCAGCTTAGTAGGGACAGGGGGCGAGCAGTACTTC	CASSLVGTGGEQYF
TRBV7-9	-	TRBJ2-7	-	TGTGCCAGCAGCATACGGGACAGGGGGACTAGCGGCGTTTACGAGCAGTACTTC	CASSIRDRGTSGVYEQYF
TRBV5-5	-	TRBJ1-5	TRBD1	TGTGCCAGCAGCCAAGACAGGGGAAGCAATCAGCCCCAGCATTTT	CASSQDRGSNQPQHF
TRBV7-9	few	TRBJ1-5	-	TGTGCCAGCAGCCCCCCCGGAGGGCGGAATCAGCCCCAGCATTTT	CASSPPGGRNQPQHF
TRBV11-2	-	TRBJ1-5	-	TGTGCCAGCAGCCTCCTAAGGCATTTT	CASSLLRHF
TRBV28	-	TRBJ2-5	-	TGTGCCAGCAGTCCCCAGTGGGGAGGGGGGAAACAAGAGACCCAGTACTTC	CASSPQWGGGKQETQYF
TRBV7-9	-	TRBJ1-3	-	TGTGCCAGCAGCCAGGAATACCGATATATTCTCTCTGGAAACACCATATATTTT	CASSQEYRYILSGNTIYF
TRBV4-1	once	TRBJ1-5	-	TGCGCCAGCAGCCAAGATAACAGATTTAATAGCAATCAGCCCCAGCATTTT	CASSQDNRFNSNQPQHF
TRBV18	-	TRBJ1-1	-	TGTGCCAGCTCGGAGGGGGAGAACACTGAAGCTTTCTTT	CASSEGENTEAFF
TRBV5-5	once	TRBJ2-1	TRBD1	TGTGCCAGCAGCTTGGCAGGGGGCAACTACAATGAGCAGTTCTTC	CASSLAGGNYNEQFF
TRBV28	-	TRBJ1-2	-	TGTGCCAGCAGTTCCAGAGCGACAGGAATTTACGGTGGCTACACCTTC	CASSSRATGIYGGYTF
TRBV7-3	once	TRBJ2-1	-	TGTGCCAGCAGCCCCGCGGCGAGCTCCTACAATGAGCAGTTCTTC	CASSPAASSYNEQFF
TRBV4-3	-	TRBJ2-7	-	TGCGCCAGCAGCCAAGATGGGGTGGGGGAAGCCTACGAGCAGTACTTC	CASSQDGVGEAYEQYF
TRBV7-7	few	TRBJ1-1	-	TGTGCTAGCAGCTTAGAAGTGAACACTGAAGCTTTCTTT	CASSLEVNTEAFF
TRBV2	-	TRBJ2-7	-	TGTGCCAGCAGTGACAAGGCAGGGGACACGGGTGAGCAGTACTTC	CASSDKAGDTGEQYF
TRBV15	-	TRBJ1-2	-	TGTGCCACCAGCAGAGATCGGGCAGCAACCAACTATGGCTACACCTTC	CATSRDRAATNYGYTF
TRBV2	-	TRBJ1-5	TRBD1	TGTGCCAGCAGTTCCCGGGACAGCGTCAATCAGCCCCAGCATTTT	CASSSRDSVNQPQHF
TRBV18	-	TRBJ1-1	-	TGTGCCAGCTCACCACTTAACGAGAACACTGAAGCTTTCTTT	CASSPLNENTEAFF
TRBV4-1	few	TRBJ1-1	TRBD1	TGCGCCAGCAGCCCTTGGGACAGCAACACTGAAGCTTTCTTT	CASSPWDSNTEAFF
TRBV7-9	-	TRBJ1-1	-	TGTGCCAGCAGCTTTGACACCATGAACACTGAAGCTTTCTTT	CASSFDTMNTEAFF
TRBV5-1	-	TRBJ1-1	-	TGCGCCAGCAGCGGAGAGATGAACACTGAAGCTTTCTTT	CASSGEMNTEAFF
TRBV11-2	-	TRBJ2-1	TRBD2	TGTGCCAGCAGCTTAGTGGCTAGCGGGGGGAATGAGCAGTTCTTC	CASSLVASGGNEQFF
TRBV19	-	TRBJ1-6	-	TGTGCCAGTACATGGGGGGTCCGGTCACCCCTCCACTTT	CASTWGVRSPLHF
TRBV15	-	TRBJ2-7	-	TGTGCCACCAGCGACCGAGGGGCAGGGGTGCACGAGCAGTACTTC	CATSDRGAGVHEQYF